This T cell receptor (beta chain) was documented in a study of PD-L1 blockade in urothelial cancer. The wider study: Males with urothelial cancer arising in the bladder constituted about 90% of the roughly 30 patients. Patients had been given 0 to 3 earlier chemotherapy regimens.

Germline V lookup: CDR1 GTSNPN, CDR2 SVGIG (reference sequence). V lost 8 bases to trimming and J lost 2 bases, with 17 bases between them. The CDR3 is 14 residues long. Time point indicated: peripheral blood 6 weeks after treatment start. The method was immunoSEQ multiplex PCR; TCRdb's version includes in-frame clones alone and lacks a portion of them. The sample carries about 76,000 clones, more than 85% recorded once. The sequencing here drew on PBMCs, taken around atezolizumab (anti-PD-L1) treatment. The chain couples TRBV30 to TRBJ2-3; D may be TRBD2 (6 bases). The origin of this receptor is a woman of 80 years or more with urothelial cancer. CDR3 sequence (DNA): TGTGCCCTGGGTAGGGCGGGGTTCACAGATACGCAGTATTTT. Its protein is CALGRAGFTDTQYF.